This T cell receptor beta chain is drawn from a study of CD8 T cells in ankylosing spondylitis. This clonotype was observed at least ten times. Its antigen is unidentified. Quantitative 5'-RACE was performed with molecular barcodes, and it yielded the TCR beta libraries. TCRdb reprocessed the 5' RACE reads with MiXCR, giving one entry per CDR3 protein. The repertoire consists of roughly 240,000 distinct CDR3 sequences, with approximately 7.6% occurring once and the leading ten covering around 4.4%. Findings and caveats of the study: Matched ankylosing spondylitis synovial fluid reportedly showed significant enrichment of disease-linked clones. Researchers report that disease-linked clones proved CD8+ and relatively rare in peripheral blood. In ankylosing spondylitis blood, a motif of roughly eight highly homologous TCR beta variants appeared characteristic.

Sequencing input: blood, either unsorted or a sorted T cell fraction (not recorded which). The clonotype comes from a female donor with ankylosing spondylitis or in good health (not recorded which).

This CDR3 is CSAVLSGRAQETQYF. The CDR3 bases are TGCAGTGCCGTCCTTAGCGGGAGGGCCCAAGAGACCCAGTACTTC. The chain joins TRBV20-1 to TRBJ2-5; 11 bases map to TRBD2. Germline CDR1 DFQATT, CDR2 SNEGSKA (reference sequence). The CDR3 is 15 residues long. The junction had 7 bases not matched to a gene; V was cut back by 6 bases and J by 1 base.